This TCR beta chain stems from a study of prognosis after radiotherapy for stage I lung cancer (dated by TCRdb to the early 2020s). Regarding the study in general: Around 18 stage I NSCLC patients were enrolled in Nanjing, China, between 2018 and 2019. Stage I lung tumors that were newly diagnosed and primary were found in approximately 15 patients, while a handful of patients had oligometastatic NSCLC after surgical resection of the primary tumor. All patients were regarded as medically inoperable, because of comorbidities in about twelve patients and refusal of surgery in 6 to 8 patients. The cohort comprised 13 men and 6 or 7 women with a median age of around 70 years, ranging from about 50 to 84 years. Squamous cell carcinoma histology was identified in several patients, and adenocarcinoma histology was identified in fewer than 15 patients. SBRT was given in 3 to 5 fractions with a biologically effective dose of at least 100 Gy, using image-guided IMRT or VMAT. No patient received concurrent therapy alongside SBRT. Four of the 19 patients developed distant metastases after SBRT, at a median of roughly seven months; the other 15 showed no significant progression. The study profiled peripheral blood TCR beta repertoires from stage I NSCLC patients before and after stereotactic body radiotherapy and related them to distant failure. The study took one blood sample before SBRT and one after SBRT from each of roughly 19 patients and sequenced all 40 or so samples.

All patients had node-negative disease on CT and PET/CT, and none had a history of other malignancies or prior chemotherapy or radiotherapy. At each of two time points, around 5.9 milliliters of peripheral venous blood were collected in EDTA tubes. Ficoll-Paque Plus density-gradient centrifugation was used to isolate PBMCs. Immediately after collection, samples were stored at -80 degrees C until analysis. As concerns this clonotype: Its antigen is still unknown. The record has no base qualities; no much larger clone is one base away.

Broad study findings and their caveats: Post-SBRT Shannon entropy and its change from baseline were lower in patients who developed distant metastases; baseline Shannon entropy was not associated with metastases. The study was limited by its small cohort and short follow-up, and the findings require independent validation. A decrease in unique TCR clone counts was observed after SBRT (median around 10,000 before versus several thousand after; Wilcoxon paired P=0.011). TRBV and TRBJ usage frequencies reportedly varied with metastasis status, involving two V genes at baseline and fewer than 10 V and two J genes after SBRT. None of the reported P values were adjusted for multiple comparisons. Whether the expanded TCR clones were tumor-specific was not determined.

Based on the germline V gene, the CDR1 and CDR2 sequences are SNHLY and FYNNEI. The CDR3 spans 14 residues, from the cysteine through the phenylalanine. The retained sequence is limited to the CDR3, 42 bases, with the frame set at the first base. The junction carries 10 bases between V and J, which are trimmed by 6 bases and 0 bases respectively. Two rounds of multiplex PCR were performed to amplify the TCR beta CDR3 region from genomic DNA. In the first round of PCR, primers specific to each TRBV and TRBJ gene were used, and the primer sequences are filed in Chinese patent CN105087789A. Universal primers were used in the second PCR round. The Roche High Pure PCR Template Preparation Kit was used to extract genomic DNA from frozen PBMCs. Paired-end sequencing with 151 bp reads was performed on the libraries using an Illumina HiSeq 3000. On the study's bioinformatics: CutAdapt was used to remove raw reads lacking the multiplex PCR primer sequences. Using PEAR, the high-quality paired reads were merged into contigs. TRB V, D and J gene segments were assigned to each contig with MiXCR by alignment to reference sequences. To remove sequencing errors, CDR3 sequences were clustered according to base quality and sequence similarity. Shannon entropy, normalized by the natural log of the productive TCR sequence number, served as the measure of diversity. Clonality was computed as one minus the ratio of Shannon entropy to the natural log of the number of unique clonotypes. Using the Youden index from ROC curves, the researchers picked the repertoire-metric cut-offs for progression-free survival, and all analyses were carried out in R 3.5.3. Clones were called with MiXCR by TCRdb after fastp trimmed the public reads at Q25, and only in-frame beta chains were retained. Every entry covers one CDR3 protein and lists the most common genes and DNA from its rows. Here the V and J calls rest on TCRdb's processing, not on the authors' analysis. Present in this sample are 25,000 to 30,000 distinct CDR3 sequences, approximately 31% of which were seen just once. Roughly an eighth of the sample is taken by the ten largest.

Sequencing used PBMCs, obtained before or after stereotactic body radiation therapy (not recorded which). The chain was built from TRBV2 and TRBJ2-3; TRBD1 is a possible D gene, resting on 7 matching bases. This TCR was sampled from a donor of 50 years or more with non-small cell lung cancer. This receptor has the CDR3 CASSQGGSTDTQYF. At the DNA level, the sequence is TGTGCCAGCAGCCAGGGGGGCAGCACAGATACGCAGTATTTT.